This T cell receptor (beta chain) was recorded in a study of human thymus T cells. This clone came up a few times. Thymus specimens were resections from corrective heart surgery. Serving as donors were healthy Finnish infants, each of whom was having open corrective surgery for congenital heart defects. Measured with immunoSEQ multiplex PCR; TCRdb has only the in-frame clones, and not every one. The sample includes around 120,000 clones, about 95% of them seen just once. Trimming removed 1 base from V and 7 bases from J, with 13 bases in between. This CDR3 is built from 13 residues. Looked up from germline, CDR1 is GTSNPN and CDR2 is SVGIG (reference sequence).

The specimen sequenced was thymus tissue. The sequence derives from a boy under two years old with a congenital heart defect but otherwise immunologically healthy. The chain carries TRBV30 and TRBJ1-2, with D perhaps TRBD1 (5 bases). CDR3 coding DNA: TGTGCCTGGAGTGGGTCAGGGCTTCGTGGCTACACCTTC. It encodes CAWSGSGLRGYTF.